This T cell receptor (beta chain) was identified in a study of cytomegalovirus exposure and HLA in healthy donors. Amplification used 60 Vbeta primers and 13 Jbeta primers. Generated by immunoSEQ multiplex PCR, the TCRdb table keeps only in-frame clones and is missing some. In the table there are tens of thousands of clones, roughly 80% of which are singletons. Points on this clone: Its antigen is not identified.

Broader study findings: As a later analysis showed, a missense DCLRE1C variant was linked to trimming of TCR beta V- and J-genes.

This receptor was obtained from a woman between 35 and 50 years old in good health and CMV-seropositive. Material for sequencing was PBMCs.

The CDR3 region is CATSSGAGGPFTDTQYF. The CDR3, as DNA: TGTGCCACCAGCAGTGGAGCGGGGGGGCCTTTTACAGATACGCAGTATTTT. This chain connects TRBV15 to TRBJ2-3, with TRBD2 matching over 10 bases. Germline V gene data show CDR1 as LNHNV and CDR2 as YYDKDF (reference sequence). There are 17 residues in the CDR3. Trimming at V came to 3 bases and at J to 3 bases, leaving 9 bases not matched to a gene.